This record looks at one TCR beta chain sequence and its context. V lost 6 bases to trimming and J lost 4 bases, with 16 bases between them. Germline lookup yields CDR1 MNHEY and CDR2 SMNVEV (reference sequence). The CDR3 runs 14 residues. The authors' processing: Amplification of reference gene primers provided the estimated nucleated cell counts. TCRdb's copy holds only in-frame clones and misses some; the assay was immunoSEQ multiplex PCR. The V and J calls and clone size were taken over from that table, and D and trimming were inferred from the DNA. Among some 63,000 clones listed, 79% were seen once. The sample originates from a study of blood T cell repertoires in COVID-19. As for the study in general: Sources were T cells, B-cell-depleted T cells, or PBMCs; the material itself was cDNA or gDNA.

The source is a human donor in a cohort sampled during active COVID-19. The chain recombines TRBV27 with TRBJ2-7; D is possibly TRBD1 (6 bases). Sequenced: peripheral blood. CDR3 sequence: CASRQGYMGYEQYF. Written as DNA, the CDR3 is TGTGCCAGCAGACAGGGTTATATGGGGTACGAGCAGTACTTC.